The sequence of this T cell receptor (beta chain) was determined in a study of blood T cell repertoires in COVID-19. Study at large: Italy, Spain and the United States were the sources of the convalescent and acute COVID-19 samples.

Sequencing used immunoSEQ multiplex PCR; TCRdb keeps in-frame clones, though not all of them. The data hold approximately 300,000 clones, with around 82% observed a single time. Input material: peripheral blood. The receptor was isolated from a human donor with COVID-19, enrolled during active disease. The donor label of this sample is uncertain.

The CDR3 region is CASSLGGRPKETQYF. The CDR3 DNA is TGTGCCAGCAGTCTGGGCGGGAGGCCGAAAGAGACCCAGTACTTC. The chain is built from TRBV6-2 or TRBV6-3 and TRBJ2-5; 8 nucleotides agree with TRBD2. V dropped 5 bases and J dropped 3; count of bases not matched to a gene: 8. Germline V gene sequence: CDR1 MNHEY, CDR2 SVGEGT. This CDR3 contains 15 residues.